This T cell receptor (beta chain) was recovered during a study of cytomegalovirus exposure and HLA in healthy donors. The CDR3 is made up of 15 amino acids. Looked up from germline, CDR1 is GTSNPN and CDR2 is SVGIG (reference sequence). Trimming took off 0 bases at V and 3 bases at J, with 15 bases between the two ends. PCR amplification relied on 60 Vbeta primers (plus 13 Jbeta primers). The repertoire was sequenced with immunoSEQ multiplex PCR; TCRdb's copy has only in-frame clones and lacks some. The ten most abundant clones cover about 4.1% of a sample with approximately 80,000 clones. A note on this clone: Its antigen is unidentified.

General study findings and limits: In a later analysis, at a false discovery rate of 0.05, approximately 16,000 TCR beta sequences matched HLA alleles. Being indistinguishable, some V segments were excluded, TRBV6-2 and TRBV6-3 among them. According to an earlier analysis, most TCR beta V segments yielded productive rearrangements about 90% or about 30% of the time. Presence/absence analyses treated sequencing depth as roughly uniform across donors.

The chain carries TRBV30 and TRBJ2-7, with D possibly matching TRBD1 (6 bases). The sample was PBMCs. This TCR came from a man aged 18 to 30 in good health and CMV-seropositive. The CDR3 DNA follows: TGTGCCTGGAGTGTGGGGACAAGGCATAGCTACGAGCAGTACTTC. Translated: CAWSVGTRHSYEQYF.